The next 5 T cell receptor beta chains were all read from a single sample in a study of blood T cell repertoires in COVID-19. The protocol was immunoSEQ multiplex PCR, while the TCRdb copy is restricted to in-frame clones and leaves out a portion. Of 400,000 or so clones in the sample, less than 95% were seen once. Specimen: PBMCs or T cells enriched from blood (not recorded which). The receptor source for this set is a young man who had recovered from COVID-19.

The chain combines TRBV12-5 with TRBJ1-3; D is unclear. V was clipped by 1 base and J by 4 bases, with 8 bases between them. Germline V gives CDR1 LGHNT, CDR2 FRNRAP. The CDR3 length is 14 residues. CDR3 amino acids: CASGLAGGGNTIYF. The CDR3 DNA reads TGTGCTAGTGGTTTGGCAGGAGGGGGAAACACCATATATTTT.

The chain links TRBV28 to TRBJ2-7; 12 bases are a match to TRBD2. The germline gives CDR1 MDHEN, CDR2 SYDVKM. This CDR3 is built from 17 residues. V lost 2 bases to trimming and J lost 3 bases; unmatched junction nucleotides: 8. CDR3 region: CASSLPGLAGSGYEQYF. DNA of the CDR3: TGTGCCAGCAGTTTACCCGGACTAGCGGGATCAGGCTACGAGCAGTACTTC.

The chain recombines TRBV11-3 with TRBJ1-1; possibly TRBD1 for D (6 bases). Germline loops: CDR1 SGHNT, CDR2 YENEEA. This CDR3 is built from 13 residues. V lost 5 bases and J 4 bases, leaving 11 bases between the germline ends. The CDR3 DNA reads as TGTGCCAGCAGCGCCCGAGGGGGCACTGAAGCTTTCTTT. Protein: CASSARGGTEAFF. The entire variable domain, with the rest obtained from reference TRBV11-3 and TRBJ1-1, is as follows: EAGVVQSPRYKIIEKKQPVAFWCNPISGHNTLYWYLQNLGQGPELLIRYENEEAVDDSQLPKDRFSAERLKGVDSTLKIQPAELGDSAVYLCASSARGGTEAFFGQGTRLTVV.

The chain links TRBV27 to TRBJ1-1; 9 bases align to TRBD1. V lost 5 bases and J lost 0; bases outside the gene matches: 13. The CDR3 length is 18 residues. Germline assignment: CDR1 MNHEY and CDR2 SMNVEV (reference sequence). CDR3 residues: CASSPSPGQGRVNTEAFF. CDR3 sequence (DNA): TGTGCCAGCAGTCCCTCTCCGGGACAGGGTAGGGTGAACACTGAAGCTTTCTTT.

This chain connects TRBV4-1 to TRBJ1-1, with unresolved D. The V gene's germline CDR1 is MGHRA and CDR2 YSYEKL. V lost 2 bases and J 9 bases, leaving 16 bases between the germline ends. The CDR3 extends over 14 amino acids. The CDR3 sequence is CASSQSGNPIQAFF. The CDR3 nucleotides are TGCGCCAGCAGCCAAAGCGGGAATCCGATACAAGCTTTCTTT.